This T cell receptor beta chain was identified during a study of blood T cells in healthy people across ages. A J-beta primer mix and a sample-barcoded 5' primer were used in a second PCR of roughly 6 to 12 cycles. Via MiXCR, TCRdb re-called the 5' RACE reads, giving one row per CDR3 protein. The sample has 450,000 to 700,000 distinct CDR3 sequences; approximately 25% are singletons. The authors drew about 10 milliliters of peripheral blood from each donor. No fewer than 5 micrograms of total RNA were isolated from every sample. V lost 11 bases and J lost 0, with 17 bases in between. CDR1 is SGHTA, CDR2 FQGNSA, per germline. The CDR3 runs to 16 residues.

The clonotype was recovered from a woman aged 70 to 79 in good health. What was sequenced was blood. The rearrangement uses TRBV7-2 and TRBJ2-6; D gene unclear. CDR3 coding DNA: TGTGCCGTCCCCCAATCTAGGAACTCTGGGGCCAACGTCCTGACTTTC. Protein product: CAVPQSRNSGANVLTF.